This T cell receptor (beta chain) stems from a study of somatic mutations in cytotoxic T cells in rheumatoid arthritis. Study in general: A roughly 28 ml EDTA sample of patient blood was drawn right after diagnosis, before any treatment. Overall study results and limits: The largest CD8+ clone made up over 20% of CD8+ cells in about an eighth of the roughly 65 patients. Antigens targeted by the expanded CD8+ clones were unknown.

Germline CDR1 is SEHNR and CDR2 is FQNEAQ (reference sequence). Trimming cost V 5 bases and J 7 bases, with 18 bases left between them. CDR3 length equals 15 residues. Points on this clone: Its target is not known.

Sequenced by immunoSEQ multiplex PCR; TCRdb stores in-frame clones only, minus some. The repertoire holds roughly 20,000 clones, with about four fifths as singletons. The specimen sequenced was CD8+ T cells sorted from blood. This receptor was obtained from an adult with rheumatoid arthritis. This chain joins TRBV7-9 and TRBJ2-1, with TRBD1 as a possible D gene (6 bases). The CDR3 here is CASSPVRTERNEQFF. In nucleotides, the CDR3 is TGTGCCAGCAGCCCTGTTAGGACAGAGAGAAATGAGCAGTTCTTC.